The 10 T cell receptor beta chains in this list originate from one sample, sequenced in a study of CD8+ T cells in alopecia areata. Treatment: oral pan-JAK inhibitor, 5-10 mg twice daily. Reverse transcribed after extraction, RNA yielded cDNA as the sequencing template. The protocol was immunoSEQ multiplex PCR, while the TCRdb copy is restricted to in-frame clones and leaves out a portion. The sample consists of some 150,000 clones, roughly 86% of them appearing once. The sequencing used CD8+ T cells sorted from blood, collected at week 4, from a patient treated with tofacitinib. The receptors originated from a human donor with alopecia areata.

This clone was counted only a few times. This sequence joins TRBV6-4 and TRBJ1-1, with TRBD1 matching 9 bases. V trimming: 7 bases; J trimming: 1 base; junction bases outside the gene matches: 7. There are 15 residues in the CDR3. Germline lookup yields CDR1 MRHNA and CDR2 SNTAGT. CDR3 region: CASKKQGAPNTEAFF. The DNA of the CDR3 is TGTGCCAGCAAAAAACAGGGGGCCCCGAACACTGAAGCTTTCTTT.

CDR3 DNA sequence: TGTGCCTGGAAGCAGGAGATAAGGGTCGAGCAGTTCTTC. Translation: CAWKQEIRVEQFF. The chain has TRBV30 and TRBJ2-1; D gene unclear. Germline CDR1 is GTSNPN and CDR2 is SVGIG (reference sequence). CDR3 length: 13 residues. Trimming took 4 bases from V and 10 from J, leaving 17 bases between them.

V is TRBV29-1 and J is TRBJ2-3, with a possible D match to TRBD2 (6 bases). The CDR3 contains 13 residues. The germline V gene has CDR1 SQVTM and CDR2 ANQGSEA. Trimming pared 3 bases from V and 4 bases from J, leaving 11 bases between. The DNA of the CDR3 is TGCAGCGTTGAGGGCGGGGCGGCAGATACGCAGTATTTT. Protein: CSVEGGAADTQYF.

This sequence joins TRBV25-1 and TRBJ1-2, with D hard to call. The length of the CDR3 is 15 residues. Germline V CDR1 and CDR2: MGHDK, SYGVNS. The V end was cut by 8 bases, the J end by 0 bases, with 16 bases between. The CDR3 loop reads CASGNSASANYGYTF. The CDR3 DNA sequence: TGTGCCAGCGGTAACAGCGCTTCAGCTAACTATGGCTACACCTTC.

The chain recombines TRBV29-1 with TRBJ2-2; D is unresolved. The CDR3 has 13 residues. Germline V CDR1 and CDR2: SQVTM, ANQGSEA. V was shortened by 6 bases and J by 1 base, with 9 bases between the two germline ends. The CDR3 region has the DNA TGCAGCGTGCACCAGGTGAACACCGGGGAGCTGTTTTTT. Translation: CSVHQVNTGELFF.

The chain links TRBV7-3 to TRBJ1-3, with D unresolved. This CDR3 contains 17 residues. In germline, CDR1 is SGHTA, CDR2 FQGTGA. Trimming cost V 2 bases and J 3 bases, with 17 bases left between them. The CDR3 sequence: CASSLSGPLSDGNTIYF. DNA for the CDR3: TGTGCCAGCAGCTTATCCGGACCGTTAAGCGATGGAAACACCATATATTTT.

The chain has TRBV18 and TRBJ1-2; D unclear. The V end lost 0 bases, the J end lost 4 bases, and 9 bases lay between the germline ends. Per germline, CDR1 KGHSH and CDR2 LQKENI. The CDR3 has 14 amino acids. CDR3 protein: CASSPPMSGYGYTF. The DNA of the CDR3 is TGTGCCAGCTCACCACCGATGAGCGGCTATGGCTACACCTTC.

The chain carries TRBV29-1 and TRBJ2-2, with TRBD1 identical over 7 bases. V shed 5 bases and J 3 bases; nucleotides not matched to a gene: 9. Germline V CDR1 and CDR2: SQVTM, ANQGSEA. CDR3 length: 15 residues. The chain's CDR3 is CSVSSRGRDTGELFF. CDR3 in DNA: TGCAGCGTTTCTTCTAGGGGGCGAGACACCGGGGAGCTGTTTTTT.

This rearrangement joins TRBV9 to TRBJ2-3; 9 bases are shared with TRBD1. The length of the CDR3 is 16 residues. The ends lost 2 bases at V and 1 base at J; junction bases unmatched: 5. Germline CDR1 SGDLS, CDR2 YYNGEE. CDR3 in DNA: TGTGCCAGCAGCGTTGACGGGACAGGGCGCACAGATACGCAGTATTTT. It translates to CASSVDGTGRTDTQYF.

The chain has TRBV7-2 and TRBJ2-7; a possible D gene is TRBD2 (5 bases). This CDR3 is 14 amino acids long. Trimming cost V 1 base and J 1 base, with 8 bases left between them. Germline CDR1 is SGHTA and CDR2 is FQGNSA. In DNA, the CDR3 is TGTGCCAGCAGCTTAGGAGGGTTATCCTACGAGCAGTACTTC. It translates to CASSLGGLSYEQYF.